Following are 15 T cell receptor beta chains from one sample sequenced in a study of T cells after yellow fever vaccination. Via MiXCR, TCRdb re-called the 5' RACE reads, giving one row per CDR3 protein. The sample includes about 350,000 distinct CDR3 sequences, roughly 3.9% seen only once; the top ten take 20% to 25%. The source material was PBMCs, sampled 5 days after the yellow fever booster vaccination. These receptors came from a man between 18 and 35 years old who received the YFV17D yellow fever vaccine.

The genes are TRBV11-2 and TRBJ2-4; D ambiguous. V dropped 5 bases and J dropped 4 bases, with 12 bases sitting between them. In germline, CDR1 is SGHAT, CDR2 FQNNGV. The length of the CDR3 is 14 residues. CDR3 protein: CASSPFSEKNIQYF. CDR3 coding DNA: TGTGCCAGCAGCCCCTTCAGCGAGAAAAACATTCAGTACTTC.

This clonotype came up a few times. The rearrangement links TRBV7-2 to TRBJ2-7; 11 bases agree with TRBD2. The V segment lost 0 bases and the J segment 6 bases; nucleotides outside the gene matches: 1. Germline V lookup: CDR1 SGHTA, CDR2 FQGNSA. The CDR3 extends over 14 amino acids. The CDR3: CASSLALAGVEQYF. The CDR3 region has the DNA TGTGCCAGCAGCTTAGCACTAGCGGGGGTCGAGCAGTACTTC.

The V call is TRBV9, the J call TRBJ2-1; TRBD2 matches at 14 bases. Per germline, CDR1 SGDLS and CDR2 YYNGEE. The CDR3 contains 15 residues. The trim removed 4 bases at V and 8 bases at J, leaving 5 bases unmatched. This CDR3 reads CASSLGTSGGDEQFF. CDR3 DNA: TGTGCCAGCAGCCTTGGGACTAGCGGGGGCGATGAGCAGTTCTTC.

The CDR3 reads CASSLEPLSSADTQYF. The CDR3 DNA follows: TGCGCCAGCAGCTTGGAGCCCCTCTCCTCAGCGGATACGCAGTATTTT. V and J are TRBV5-1 and TRBJ2-3; no firm D call. CDR3 length: 16 amino acids. Trimming stripped 0 bases from V and 6 bases from J, with 17 bases between. From germline, CDR1 is SGHRS and CDR2 YFSETQ.

The chain combines TRBV30 with TRBJ2-7, with 8 nucleotides matching TRBD2. V gave up 5 bases and J gave up 7 bases; unmatched junction bases: 4. CDR1 and CDR2 from the germline V gene are GTSNPN and SVGIG (reference sequence). This CDR3 comprises 11 residues. Here the CDR3 DNA reads TGTGCCTGGGGGATAGCGGGGGAGCAGTACTTC. Protein sequence: CAWGIAGEQYF.

V is TRBV4-1 and J is TRBJ1-2, with 7 positions matching TRBD1. The CDR3 is 15 residues long. The J segment lost 5 bases and the V segment lost 0 bases, leaving 6 bases of the junction unmatched. CDR1 is MGHRA and CDR2 is YSYEKL in the germline V gene. CDR3 sequence (DNA): TGCGCCAGCAGCCAAGACCAGGGACAGCCATATGGCTACACCTTC. Its translation: CASSQDQGQPYGYTF.

This clonotype was counted only a few times. The chain uses TRBV7-9 and TRBJ1-1; D call uncertain. Germline-derived CDR1 and CDR2 are SEHNR and FQNEAQ (reference sequence). This CDR3 has 11 residues. Deletions cut 4 bases from V and 5 bases from J, with 5 bases between. DNA for the CDR3: TGTGCCAGCAGCTCCTTGACTGAAGCTTTCTTT. Residues: CASSSLTEAFF.

The chain uses TRBV7-8 and TRBJ2-7; TRBD2 is a possible D gene (5 bases). Germline V lookup: CDR1 SGHVS, CDR2 FQNEAQ. V lost 4 bases and J 5 bases, leaving 15 bases between the germline ends. This CDR3 has 14 amino acids. Here the CDR3 DNA reads TGTGCCAGCAGCTCGACACGGAGGCCCCACGAGCAGTACGTC. This translates into CASSSTRRPHEQYV.

The sample holds a few counts of this clonotype. The chain is built from TRBV6-2 or TRBV6-3 and TRBJ1-2; no clear D gene. The CDR3 extends over 13 amino acids. Germline V lookup: CDR1 MNHEY, CDR2 SVGEGT. Trimming removed 4 bases from V and 4 bases from J, with 10 bases in between. CDR3 coding DNA: TGTGCCAGCAGTTGGTCCAGACGCTATGGCTACACCTTC. Translation gives CASSWSRRYGYTF.

This clonotype was counted between two and nine times. The chain employs TRBV4-3 and TRBJ2-1; 12 positions match TRBD2. Unmatched junction bases numbered 5, after V lost 1 base and J lost 7 bases. The CDR3 consists of 16 residues. Germline CDR1 reads LGHNA; CDR2 reads YSLEER. The CDR3 sequence: CASSQVILAGGNEQFF. Here the CDR3 DNA reads TGCGCCAGCAGCCAAGTGATTCTAGCGGGGGGGAATGAGCAGTTCTTC.

The sample holds a few counts of this clonotype. V gene TRBV7-2 combines with J gene TRBJ2-3; perhaps TRBD2 as D (7 bases). Trimming cost V 1 base and J 2 bases, with 19 bases left between them. The germline CDR1 and CDR2 sequences are SGHTA and FQGNSA. The CDR3 contains 18 residues. The CDR3: CASSLEVFGGGNTDTQYF. The CDR3 DNA is TGTGCCAGCAGCTTAGAAGTGTTTGGGGGGGGCAACACAGATACGCAGTATTTT.

The rearrangement joins TRBV6-2 or TRBV6-3 to TRBJ2-2; D possibly matches TRBD1 or TRBD2 (5 bases each). V lost 11 bases and J lost 5, with 15 bases in between. This CDR3 has 13 residues. Germline CDR1 MNHEY, CDR2 SVGEGT. The CDR3 sequence is CAVRQGRTGELFF. The CDR3, as DNA: TGTGCCGTTCGGCAGGGACGAACCGGGGAGCTGTTTTTT.

The J gene is TRBJ2-2, the V gene TRBV27; 9 bases align to TRBD1. V was clipped by 4 bases and J by 6 bases; unmatched bases: 15. Germline V gene data show CDR1 as MNHEY and CDR2 as SMNVEV (reference sequence). This CDR3 region has 18 residues. This CDR3 is CASSSRGIRDRVSGELFF. The CDR3 nucleotides read TGTGCCAGCAGTTCCAGGGGGATCCGGGACAGGGTATCCGGGGAGCTGTTTTTT.

This clonotype came up many times. V usage is TRBV5-1 and J usage is TRBJ2-5; unclear D gene. The V and J ends lost 3 bases and 3 bases respectively, with 12 bases between them. CDR3 length: 14 residues. The germline CDR1 and CDR2 sequences are SGHRS and YFSETQ. CDR3 in DNA: TGCGCCAGCAGCTCAGGAGCTGACAAAGAGACCCAGTACTTC. This gives the protein CASSSGADKETQYF.

This clonotype was observed many times. The V and J genes are TRBV10-2 and TRBJ2-3, with 13 positions matching TRBD2. The J segment lost 0 bases and the V segment lost 3 bases, leaving 6 bases of the junction unmatched. The V gene's germline CDR1 is WSHSY and CDR2 SAAADI. The CDR3 has 18 residues. The CDR3 sequence: CASSDLGLAGPSTDTQYF. Here the CDR3 DNA reads TGCGCCAGCAGTGACCTGGGACTAGCGGGGCCTAGCACAGATACGCAGTATTTT.